One and the same sample provided the 15 T cell receptor beta chains below, sequenced in a study of blood T cell repertoires in COVID-19. Measured with immunoSEQ multiplex PCR; TCRdb has only the in-frame clones, and not every one. This sample yields approximately 170,000 clones, of which about 85% are seen a single time; around 8% belongs to the top ten. Sequencing was done on a sample of peripheral blood. These receptors all stem from a woman of 80 years or more with COVID-19, enrolled during active disease.

Comment on this clone: Within the sample, other DNA sequences also encode this same CDR3. The chain uses TRBV5-1 and TRBJ2-5; tentatively, D is TRBD2 (5 bases). CDR1 and CDR2 from the germline V gene are SGHRS and YFSETQ. Trimming took 0 bases from V and 1 from J, leaving 7 bases between them. The CDR3 covers 14 residues. The CDR3 nucleotides are TGCGCCAGCAGCTTGGCGGGGAGCCAAGAGACCCAGTACTTC. Protein sequence: CASSLAGSQETQYF.

The count of this clone is one. The chain is built from TRBV7-8 and TRBJ1-6; TRBD1 matches 9 bases. Germline lookup yields CDR1 SGHVS and CDR2 FQNEAQ. The CDR3 sequence is 15 residues long. The V gene end was trimmed by 5 bases and the J gene end by 9 bases; junction bases not matched to a gene: 8. The CDR3 reads CASSLSQGAISPLHF. The CDR3 bases are TGTGCCAGCAGCCTATCACAGGGGGCGATTTCACCCCTCCACTTT.

V usage is TRBV9 and J usage is TRBJ2-1, with D uncertain. This CDR3 region has 16 residues. In germline, CDR1 is SGDLS, CDR2 YYNGEE. V lost 3 bases and J lost 0, with 13 bases in between. For the CDR3, the DNA is TGTGCCAGCAGCGCCCTCCCCCACAACTCCTACAATGAGCAGTTCTTC. As protein: CASSALPHNSYNEQFF.

The gene calls are TRBV27 and TRBJ1-4; the match to TRBD1 covers 7 bases. CDR3 size: 13 residues. Looked up from germline, CDR1 is MNHEY and CDR2 is SMNVEV (reference sequence). V trimming: 4 bases; J trimming: 8 bases; junction bases outside the gene matches: 4. The CDR3 nucleotides read TGTGCCAGCAGTTGGAGGGACAGCGAAAAACTGTTTTTT. Protein sequence: CASSWRDSEKLFF.

J is TRBJ1-4 and V is TRBV6-6, with D maybe TRBD1 (6 bases). Trimming took 2 bases from V and 8 from J, leaving 15 bases between them. The CDR3 loop spans 15 amino acids. Germline CDR1 reads MNHNY; CDR2 reads SVGAGI (reference sequence). CDR3 residues: CASSYNRGAREKLFF. The CDR3 nucleotides read TGTGCCAGCAGTTACAATCGGGGGGCTCGGGAAAAACTGTTTTTT.

The V gene is TRBV27, the J gene TRBJ1-1, with D tentatively TRBD1 (6 bases). The CDR3 length is 15 residues. V was pared by 2 bases and J by 4 bases, with 14 bases between. Per germline, CDR1 MNHEY and CDR2 SMNVEV (reference sequence). CDR3 nucleotides: TGTGCCAGCAGTTTAGGGGGGGCCCGGTTCACTGAAGCTTTCTTT. This translates into CASSLGGARFTEAFF.

The chain links TRBV18 to TRBJ1-2; D gene unclear. In germline, CDR1 is KGHSH, CDR2 LQKENI. The CDR3 has 15 residues. Trimming took off 3 bases at V and 6 bases at J, with 17 bases between the two ends. The CDR3 region has the DNA TGTGCCAGCTCACCCTATAGGGAGGGTAAGGATGGCTACACCTTC. This encodes CASSPYREGKDGYTF.

This clone was observed once. The chain's CDR3 is CATSRGRAGYYNEQFF. The DNA of the CDR3 is TGTGCCACCAGCAGGGGCAGGGCTGGGTACTACAATGAGCAGTTCTTC. The chain couples TRBV15 to TRBJ2-1, with D maybe TRBD1 (5 bases). Germline V CDR1 and CDR2: LNHNV, YYDKDF (reference sequence). V lost 3 bases to trimming and J lost 3 bases, with 15 bases between them. The CDR3 spans 16 residues.

This chain links TRBV3-1 (or the pseudogene TRBV3-2) with TRBJ2-7, with D possibly matching TRBD2 (5 bases). The CDR3 spans 17 residues. Germline CDR1 and CDR2: LGHDT and YNNKEL (reference sequence). The germline V and J ends were trimmed by 0 bases and 1 base, with 16 bases remaining between them. Written as DNA, the CDR3 is TGTGCCAGCAGCCAAGAAGGAGCAACGGGAAGGTCCTACGAGCAGTACTTC. This codes for CASSQEGATGRSYEQYF.

This rearrangement joins TRBV30 to TRBJ2-1; TRBD2 agrees at 10 bases. Germline CDR1 and CDR2: GTSNPN and SVGIG (reference sequence). CDR3 size: 16 residues. Losses at the gene ends were 3 bases for V and 3 bases for J; bases not matched to a gene: 8. The CDR3 here is CAWSSGRAACYNEQFF. The CDR3 DNA reads as TGTGCCTGGAGCAGCGGGAGGGCCGCGTGCTACAATGAGCAGTTCTTC.

This clone is a singleton in its sample. The chain links TRBV19 to TRBJ2-7; 11 bases fit TRBD2. Per germline, CDR1 LNHDA and CDR2 SQIVND (reference sequence). The CDR3 is 15 residues long. Trimming removed 6 bases from V and 6 bases from J; junction bases left unmatched: 10. This chain's CDR3 is CASSTTSGTSGEQYF. The CDR3 nucleotides are TGTGCCAGTAGCACGACTAGCGGGACGTCCGGCGAGCAGTACTTC.

The chain has TRBV28 and TRBJ2-1, with TRBD2 matching over 7 bases. Germline lookup yields CDR1 MDHEN and CDR2 SYDVKM. Trimming at V came to 8 bases and at J to 1 base, leaving 14 bases not matched to a gene. This CDR3 comprises 17 residues. This CDR3 is CASAAGVAFGSYNEQFF. DNA of the CDR3: TGTGCCAGCGCGGCGGGAGTGGCTTTTGGGTCCTACAATGAGCAGTTCTTC.

The chain employs TRBV29-1 and TRBJ2-7; TRBD1 matches at 10 bases. This CDR3 is 16 amino acids long. Germline CDR1 is SQVTM and CDR2 is ANQGSEA. V lost 6 bases, J lost 1 base, and 12 bases stayed unmatched. In DNA form, the CDR3 reads TGCAGCGTCTTGAGAGGGGGGGACAGGGGATCCTACGAGCAGTACTTC. Translation gives CSVLRGGDRGSYEQYF.

This clone came up a few times. The chain is built from TRBV11-2 and TRBJ1-1, with 8 bases matching TRBD1. V gave up 5 bases and J gave up 1 base; unmatched junction bases: 9. Germline values: CDR1 SGHAT, CDR2 FQNNGV. The CDR3 extends over 16 amino acids. Written as DNA, the CDR3 is TGTGCCAGCAGCCCACGGACAGGGTGGAGGAACACTGAAGCTTTCTTT. It translates to CASSPRTGWRNTEAFF.

V usage is TRBV6-1 and J usage is TRBJ1-1, with TRBD1 as a possible D gene (5 bases). The CDR3 extends over 14 amino acids. V lost 5 bases and J 1 base, leaving 11 bases between the germline ends. Germline CDR1 reads MNHNS; CDR2 reads SASEGT. The CDR3, as DNA: TGTGCCAGCAGTTTTCCAGGGAAGAACACTGAAGCTTTCTTT. It codes for CASSFPGKNTEAFF.